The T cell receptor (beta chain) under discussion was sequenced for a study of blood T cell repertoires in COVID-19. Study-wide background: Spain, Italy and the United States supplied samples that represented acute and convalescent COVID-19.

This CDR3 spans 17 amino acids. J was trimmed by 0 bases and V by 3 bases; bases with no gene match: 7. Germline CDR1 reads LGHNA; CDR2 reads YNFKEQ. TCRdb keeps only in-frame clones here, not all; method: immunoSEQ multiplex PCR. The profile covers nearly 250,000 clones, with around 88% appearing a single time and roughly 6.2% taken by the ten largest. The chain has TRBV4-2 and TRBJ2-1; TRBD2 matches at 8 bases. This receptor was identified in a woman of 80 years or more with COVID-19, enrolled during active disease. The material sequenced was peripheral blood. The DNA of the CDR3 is TGTGCCAGCAGCCAGTGGGCCGGGGGGGTCTCCTACAATGAGCAGTTCTTC. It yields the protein CASSQWAGGVSYNEQFF.